This TCR beta chain originates from a study of T cells expressing NK-cell markers. Study-level background: There were seven HCMV-seropositive donors and one seronegative donor among the eight sequenced. Study-wide results and caveats: No clear determination of HCMV specificity was made for expanded NKG2C+ T cell clones.

On this clonotype: Its specificity is not known.

The CDR3 is 15 amino acids. Germline CDR1 MNHEY, CDR2 SMNVEV (reference sequence). 5'RACE template switching built TCR beta cDNA with unique molecular identifiers. TCRdb reanalyzed the 5' RACE reads, giving one entry per CDR3 protein sequence and no DNA. The sample table sets out roughly 160,000 distinct CDR3 sequences. The rearrangement joins TRBV27 to TRBJ1-3; the D call of TRBD1 rests on TCRdb alone, since no DNA is present to check it. This TCR was sampled from a man aged 18-75 years in good health. The specimen was blood T cells: a sorted CD56 or NKG2C T cell subset, CD4+ or CD8+ T cells, or bulk PBMC T cells (not recorded which). CDR3 region: CASSSTAISGNTIYF.